This TCR beta chain was profiled in a study of shared clonotypes between healthy human individuals. Regarding the study as a whole: Non-shared clonotypes displayed generation probabilities falling below those of clonotypes present in all four donors. With a handful of donors compared, approximately 5.5% of naive CD4 clonotypes were shared.

Details on this clone: Its target is unknown.

The CDR3 has 14 amino acids. The trim removed 6 bases at V and 7 bases at J, leaving 9 bases unmatched. CDR1 and CDR2 from the germline V gene are ENHRY and SYGVKD. In the original workflow: Filtering of immunoSEQ junctional sequences could not match full-length read filtering. Data came from immunoSEQ multiplex PCR; TCRdb stores just in-frame clones and leaves some out. V, J and clone size are taken as reported in that table, and D and trimming were inferred from the DNA itself. Here the sample spans 2,100,000 or so clones, approximately 96% being singletons. V gene TRBV10-3 combines with J gene TRBJ2-7; TRBD2 aligns across 10 bases. The sample consisted of naive CD4+ T cells sorted from blood. This sample's subset: CD45RA+ positively selected. The TCR originated in a man aged 18 to 30 in good health. CDR3 protein: CAIRGTSETGEQYF. DNA of the CDR3: TGTGCCATCAGGGGGACTAGCGAAACGGGTGAGCAGTACTTC.